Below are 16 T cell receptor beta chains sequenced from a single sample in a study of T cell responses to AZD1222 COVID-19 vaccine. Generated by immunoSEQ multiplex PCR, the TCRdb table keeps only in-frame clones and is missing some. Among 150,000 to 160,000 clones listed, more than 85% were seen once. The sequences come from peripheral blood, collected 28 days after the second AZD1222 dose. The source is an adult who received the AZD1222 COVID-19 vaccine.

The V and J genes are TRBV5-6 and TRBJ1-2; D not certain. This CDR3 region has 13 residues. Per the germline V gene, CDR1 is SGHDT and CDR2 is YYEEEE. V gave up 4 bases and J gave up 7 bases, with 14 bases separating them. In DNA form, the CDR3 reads TGTGCCAGCAGCGCTCGGTTCGGGGTTGGCTACACCTTC. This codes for CASSARFGVGYTF.

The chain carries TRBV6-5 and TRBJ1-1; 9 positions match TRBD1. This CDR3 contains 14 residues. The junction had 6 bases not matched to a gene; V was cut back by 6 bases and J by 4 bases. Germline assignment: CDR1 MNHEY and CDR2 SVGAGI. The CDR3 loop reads CASRPAQGATEAFF. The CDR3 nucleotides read TGTGCCAGCAGACCCGCACAGGGGGCCACTGAAGCTTTCTTT.

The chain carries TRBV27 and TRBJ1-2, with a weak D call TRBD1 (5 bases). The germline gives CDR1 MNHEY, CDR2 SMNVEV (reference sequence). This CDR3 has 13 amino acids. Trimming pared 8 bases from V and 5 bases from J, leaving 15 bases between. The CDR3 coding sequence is TGTGCCAGCCGCCAGGACACATTTTATGGCTACACCTTC. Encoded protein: CASRQDTFYGYTF.

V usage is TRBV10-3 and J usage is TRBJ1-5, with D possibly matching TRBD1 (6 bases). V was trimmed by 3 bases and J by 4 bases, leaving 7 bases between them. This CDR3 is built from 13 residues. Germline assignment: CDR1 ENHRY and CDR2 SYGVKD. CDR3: CAISEGGNQPQHF. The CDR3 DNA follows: TGTGCCATCAGTGAAGGGGGTAATCAGCCCCAGCATTTT.

The CDR3 nucleotides read TGTGCCAGCTCCAGGGACGTTAGCAATCAGCCCCAGCATTTT. Its protein is CASSRDVSNQPQHF. The chain links TRBV18 to TRBJ1-5; a possible D gene is TRBD1 (5 bases). The germline V and J ends were trimmed by 6 bases and 0 bases, with 9 bases remaining between them. CDR3 length equals 14 residues. Germline assignment: CDR1 KGHSH and CDR2 LQKENI. Complete variable domain (other parts from reference TRBV18 and TRBJ1-5): NAGVMQNPRHLVRRRGQEARLRCSPMKGHSHVYWYRQLPEEGLKFMVYLQKENIIDESGMPKERFSAEFPKEGPSILRIQQVVRGDSAAYFCASSRDVSNQPQHFGDGTRLSIL.

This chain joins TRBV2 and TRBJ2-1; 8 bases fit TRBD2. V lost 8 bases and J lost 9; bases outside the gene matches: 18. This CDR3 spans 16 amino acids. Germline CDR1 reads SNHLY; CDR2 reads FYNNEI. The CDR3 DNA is TGTGCCAGCTCGTTGTTCGGTACGGGACTAGAGGGTGAGCAGTTCTTC. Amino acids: CASSLFGTGLEGEQFF.

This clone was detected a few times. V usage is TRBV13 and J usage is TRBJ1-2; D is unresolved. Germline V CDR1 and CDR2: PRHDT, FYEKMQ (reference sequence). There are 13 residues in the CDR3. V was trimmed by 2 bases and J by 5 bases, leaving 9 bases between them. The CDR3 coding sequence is TGTGCCAGCAGCTTAAGGGATCGTTATGGCTACACCTTC. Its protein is CASSLRDRYGYTF.

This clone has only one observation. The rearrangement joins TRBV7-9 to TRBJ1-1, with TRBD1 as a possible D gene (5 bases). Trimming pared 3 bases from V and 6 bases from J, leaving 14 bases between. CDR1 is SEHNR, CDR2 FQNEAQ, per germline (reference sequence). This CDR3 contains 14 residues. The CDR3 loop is CASSLTGGRSEAFF. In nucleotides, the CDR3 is TGTGCCAGCAGCTTGACCGGGGGTCGGTCTGAAGCTTTCTTT.

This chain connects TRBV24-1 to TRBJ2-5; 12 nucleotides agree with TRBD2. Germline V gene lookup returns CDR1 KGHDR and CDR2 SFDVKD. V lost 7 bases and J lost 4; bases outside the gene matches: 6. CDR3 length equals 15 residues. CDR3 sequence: CATSHTSGGSETQYF. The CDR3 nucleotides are TGTGCCACCAGCCACACTAGCGGGGGGTCAGAGACCCAGTACTTC.

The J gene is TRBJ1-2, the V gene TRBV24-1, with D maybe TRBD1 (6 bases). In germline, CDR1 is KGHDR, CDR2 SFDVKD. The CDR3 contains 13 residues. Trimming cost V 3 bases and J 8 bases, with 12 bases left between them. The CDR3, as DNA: TGTGCCACCAGTGATCCCGCCGACAGGGGCTACACCTTC. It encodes CATSDPADRGYTF.

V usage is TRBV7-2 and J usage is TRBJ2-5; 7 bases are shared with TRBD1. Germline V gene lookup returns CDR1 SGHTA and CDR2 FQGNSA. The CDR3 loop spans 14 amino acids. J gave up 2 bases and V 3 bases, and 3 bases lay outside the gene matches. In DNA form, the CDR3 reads TGTGCCAGCAGCTTTCTGGACAGGCAAGAGACCCAGTACTTC. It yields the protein CASSFLDRQETQYF.

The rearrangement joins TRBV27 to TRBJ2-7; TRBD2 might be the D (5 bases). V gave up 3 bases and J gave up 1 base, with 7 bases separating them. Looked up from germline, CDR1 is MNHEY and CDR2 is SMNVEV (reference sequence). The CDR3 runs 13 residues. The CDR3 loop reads CASSFGISYEQYF. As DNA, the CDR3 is TGTGCCAGCAGTTTCGGGATTTCCTACGAGCAGTACTTC.

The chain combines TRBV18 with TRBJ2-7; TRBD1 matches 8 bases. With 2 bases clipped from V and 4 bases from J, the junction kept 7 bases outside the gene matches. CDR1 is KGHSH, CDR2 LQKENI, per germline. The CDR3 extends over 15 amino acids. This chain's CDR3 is CASSPSDRGGYEQYF. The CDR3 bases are TGTGCCAGCTCACCATCCGACAGGGGAGGATACGAGCAGTACTTC.

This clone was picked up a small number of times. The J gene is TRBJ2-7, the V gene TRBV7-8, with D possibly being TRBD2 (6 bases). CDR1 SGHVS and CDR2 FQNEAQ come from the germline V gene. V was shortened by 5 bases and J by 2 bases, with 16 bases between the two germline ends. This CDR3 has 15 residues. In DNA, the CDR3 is TGTGCCAGCAGCACCCCTAGCGATTCGACCTACGAGCAGTACTTC. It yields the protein CASSTPSDSTYEQYF.

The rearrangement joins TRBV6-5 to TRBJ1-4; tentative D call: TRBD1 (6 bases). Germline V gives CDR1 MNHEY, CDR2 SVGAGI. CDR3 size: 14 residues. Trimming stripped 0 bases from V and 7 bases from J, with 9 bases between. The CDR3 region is CASSYSLTGEKLFF. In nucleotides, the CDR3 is TGTGCCAGCAGTTACTCTCTGACAGGTGAAAAACTGTTTTTT.

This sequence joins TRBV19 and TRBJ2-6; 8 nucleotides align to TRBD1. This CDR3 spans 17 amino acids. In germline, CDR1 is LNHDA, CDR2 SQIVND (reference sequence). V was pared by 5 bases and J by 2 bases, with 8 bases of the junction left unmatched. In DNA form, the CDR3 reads TGTGCCAGTAGTCCCCGATCACAGGGGGCTGGGGCCAACGTCCTGACTTTC. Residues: CASSPRSQGAGANVLTF.